One and the same sample provided the 32 T cell receptor beta chains below, sequenced in a study of vaccination effects on CD4 cells after COVID-19. Researchers isolated CD4+ T cells once less than 13 days of culture had elapsed. Sequencing used immunoSEQ multiplex PCR; TCRdb keeps in-frame clones, though not all of them. The sample shows 40,000 to 60,000 clones, approximately 81% of them seen only once. These receptors have no known antigen. The sample was CD4+ T cells from PBMCs cultured without peptide, taken before COVID-19 vaccination. These receptors were obtained from a human donor who had a prior SARS-CoV-2 infection.

V is TRBV4-1 and J is TRBJ2-7; D is uncertain. The germline V gene has CDR1 MGHRA and CDR2 YSYEKL. The CDR3 totals 15 residues. V gave up 0 bases and J gave up 5 bases, with 14 bases separating them. CDR3 loop: CASSQDFPLVHEQYF. For the CDR3, the DNA is TGCGCCAGCAGCCAAGATTTCCCTCTAGTCCACGAGCAGTACTTC.

V usage is TRBV7-2 and J usage is TRBJ2-1, with 10 positions matching TRBD2. The ends lost 4 bases at V and 6 bases at J; junction bases unmatched: 3. Germline CDR1 reads SGHTA; CDR2 reads FQGNSA. The CDR3 is 14 residues long. In nucleotides, the CDR3 is TGTGCCAGCAGCTCTAGCGGGAGTCGCAATGAGCAGTTCTTC. This sequence encodes CASSSSGSRNEQFF.

The chain employs TRBV5-4 and TRBJ2-7; TRBD1 matches 8 bases. Trimming at V came to 6 bases and at J to 3 bases, leaving 14 bases not matched to a gene. There are 16 residues in the CDR3. Per germline, CDR1 SGHNT and CDR2 YYREEE (reference sequence). The CDR3 region is CASNQGGSGGVYEQYF. The CDR3 DNA sequence: TGTGCCAGCAACCAAGGGGGGTCAGGGGGCGTCTACGAGCAGTACTTC.

This chain joins TRBV5-1 and TRBJ2-3; D is possibly TRBD2 (6 bases). CDR1 and CDR2 (germline): SGHRS, YFSETQ. The CDR3 contains 14 residues. Trimming left V 4 bases short and J 2 bases short, with 11 bases between. The CDR3 loop is CASSVGTYTDTQYF. CDR3 nucleotides: TGCGCCAGCAGCGTCGGGACTTACACAGATACGCAGTATTTT.

This clone has more than one count but fewer than ten. V and J are TRBV2 and TRBJ1-2; 7 nucleotides line up with TRBD1. There are 15 residues in the CDR3. The V segment lost 8 bases and the J segment 8 bases; nucleotides outside the gene matches: 17. Germline CDR1 reads SNHLY; CDR2 reads FYNNEI. CDR3 sequence reads: CASQGKGQMLWGYTF. Written as DNA, the CDR3 is TGTGCCAGCCAGGGAAAGGGACAGATGCTATGGGGCTACACCTTC.

The J gene is TRBJ1-1, the V gene TRBV5-8, with TRBD1 as a possible D gene (5 bases). Germline V gene sequence: CDR1 SGHTS, CDR2 YDEGEE. The CDR3 has 14 amino acids. Trimming pared 1 base from V and 4 bases from J, leaving 11 bases between. For the CDR3, the DNA is TGTGCCAGCAGCTTGATACGGGGCACCACTGAAGCTTTCTTT. Its protein is CASSLIRGTTEAFF.

Only a few counts were recorded for this clone. The chain joins TRBV7-3 to TRBJ2-1; 10 nucleotides agree with TRBD2. From germline, CDR1 is SGHTA and CDR2 FQGTGA. The CDR3 totals 14 residues. Unmatched junction bases numbered 2, after V lost 5 bases and J lost 4 bases. The CDR3 region has the DNA TGTGCCAGCAGCACTAGCGGGGTATACAATGAGCAGTTCTTC. This gives the protein CASSTSGVYNEQFF.

This chain joins TRBV4-2 and TRBJ1-2; possibly TRBD1 for D (5 bases). The CDR3 has 16 residues. The germline V gene encodes CDR1 LGHNA and CDR2 YNFKEQ. The germline V and J ends were trimmed by 0 bases and 8 bases, with 19 bases remaining between them. The CDR3 is CASSQDRLWQGGGYTF. CDR3 bases: TGTGCCAGCAGCCAAGATCGCTTGTGGCAGGGAGGGGGCTACACCTTC.

The V gene is TRBV5-1, the J gene TRBJ2-3; possibly TRBD2 for D (6 bases). The CDR3 is 15 amino acids. Germline CDR1 reads SGHRS; CDR2 reads YFSETQ. Trimming left V 1 base short and J 2 bases short, with 11 bases between. The CDR3 sequence is CASSLLAEATDTQYF. The CDR3 DNA reads as TGCGCCAGCAGCTTGTTAGCGGAGGCCACAGATACGCAGTATTTT.

This chain uses TRBV5-5 with TRBJ2-1; D is perhaps TRBD1 (7 bases). V was pared by 0 bases and J by 15 bases, with 10 bases between. CDR3 length: 11 residues. Germline loops: CDR1 SGHKS, CDR2 YYEKEE (reference sequence). CDR3 sequence reads: CASSLDQGGFF. As DNA, the CDR3 is TGTGCCAGCAGCTTGGATCAGGGGGGGTTCTTC.

The chain couples TRBV7-3 to TRBJ2-5; 9 positions match TRBD1. Germline CDR1 SGHTA, CDR2 FQGTGA. Trimming at V came to 5 bases and at J to 6 bases, leaving 7 bases not matched to a gene. The CDR3 covers 14 residues. CDR3 sequence: CASSNTGGGQTQYF. The CDR3 coding sequence is TGTGCCAGCAGCAACACAGGGGGCGGGCAGACCCAGTACTTC.

The rearrangement uses TRBV5-1 and TRBJ1-6; D uncertain. Trimming left V 5 bases short and J 5 bases short, with 8 bases between. The V gene's germline CDR1 is SGHRS and CDR2 YFSETQ. There are 13 residues in the CDR3. The CDR3: CASRGQDNSPLHF. DNA of the CDR3: TGCGCCAGCAGAGGGCAAGATAATTCACCCCTCCACTTT. Together with reference TRBV5-1 and TRBJ1-6, the CDR3 gives the full variable domain: KAGVTQTPRYLIKTRGQQVTLSCSPISGHRSVSWYQQTPGQGLQFLFEYFSETQRNKGNFPGRFSGRQFSNSRSEMNVSTLELGDSALYLCASRGQDNSPLHFGNGTRLTVT.

This clone was detected only a few times. This rearrangement joins TRBV7-9 to TRBJ2-2; D call uncertain. The CDR3 runs to 14 residues. Trimming cost V 4 bases and J 4 bases, with 10 bases left between them. CDR1 is SEHNR and CDR2 is FQNEAQ in the germline V gene (reference sequence). Written as DNA, the CDR3 is TGTGCCAGCAGCTCAGACTGGCCCACCGGGGAGCTGTTTTTT. It yields the protein CASSSDWPTGELFF. The whole variable domain, remainder taken from reference TRBV7-9 and TRBJ2-2, is DTGVSQNPRHKITKRGQNVTFRCDPISEHNRLYWYRQTLGQGPEFLTYFQNEAQLEKSRLLSDRFSAERPKGSFSTLEIQRTEQGDSAMYLCASSSDWPTGELFFGEGSRLTVL.

Written as DNA, the CDR3 is TGTGCCAGCACCCCCAGGCGGGAAGGCGTCAATGAGCAGTTCTTC. Its protein product is CASTPRREGVNEQFF. V and J are TRBV27 and TRBJ2-1; maybe TRBD2 (6 bases). The CDR3 totals 15 residues. Deletions cut 7 bases from V and 6 bases from J, with 19 bases between. CDR1 is MNHEY and CDR2 is SMNVEV in the germline V gene (reference sequence).

The rearrangement uses TRBV4-1 and TRBJ1-6; tentative D call: TRBD1 (5 bases). The CDR3 spans 14 residues. Germline assignment: CDR1 MGHRA and CDR2 YSYEKL. Trimming cost V 0 bases and J 10 bases, with 10 bases left between them. The DNA for the CDR3 is TGCGCCAGCAGCCAAGAAAGGGGTGGATCACCCCTCCACTTT. It codes for CASSQERGGSPLHF.

The chain is built from TRBV18 and TRBJ2-1, with TRBD2 matching 8 bases. V trimming: 1 base; J trimming: 2 bases; junction bases outside the gene matches: 4. Germline CDR1 KGHSH, CDR2 LQKENI. There are 16 residues in the CDR3. The CDR3 is CASSPRVAGTYNEQFF. CDR3 in DNA: TGTGCCAGCTCACCACGGGTAGCGGGGACCTACAATGAGCAGTTCTTC.

This clone was seen repeatedly, ten times or more. This chain connects TRBV4-1 to TRBJ2-1; tentatively, D is TRBD2 (7 bases). V was shortened by 4 bases and J by 7 bases, with 20 bases between the two germline ends. CDR3 length: 16 amino acids. The germline gives CDR1 MGHRA, CDR2 YSYEKL. This CDR3 reads CASSRGGRAGENEQFF. CDR3 DNA sequence: TGCGCCAGCAGCCGAGGGGGGCGGGCGGGAGAAAATGAGCAGTTCTTC.

V gene TRBV7-9 combines with J gene TRBJ1-3; 9 nucleotides line up with TRBD1. The germline gives CDR1 SEHNR, CDR2 FQNEAQ (reference sequence). Trimming at V came to 6 bases and at J to 4 bases, leaving 10 bases not matched to a gene. There are 16 residues in the CDR3. The chain's CDR3 is CASRSLWTGAGNTIYF. CDR3 bases: TGTGCCAGCAGGTCCCTTTGGACAGGGGCAGGAAACACCATATATTTT. The variable domain in full, completed from reference TRBV7-9 and TRBJ1-3, reads DTGVSQNPRHKITKRGQNVTFRCDPISEHNRLYWYRQTLGQGPEFLTYFQNEAQLEKSRLLSDRFSAERPKGSFSTLEIQRTEQGDSAMYLCASRSLWTGAGNTIYFGEGSWLTVV.

This clone was seen a single time. This chain joins TRBV4-3 and TRBJ1-6, with D unclear. V lost 0 bases and J lost 7, with 13 bases in between. The CDR3 has 16 amino acids. Germline CDR1 is LGHNA and CDR2 is YSLEER. In nucleotides, the CDR3 is TGCGCCAGCAGCCAAGATCTGAGATATCGGAATTCACCCCTCCACTTT. It translates to CASSQDLRYRNSPLHF.

This clone was observed a single time. This chain joins TRBV14 and TRBJ2-2; possibly TRBD2 for D (5 bases). Germline V gives CDR1 SGHDN, CDR2 FVKESK. This CDR3 is built from 17 residues. V was shortened by 1 base and J by 6 bases, with 18 bases between the two germline ends. The CDR3 sequence: CASSQVSGIWEAGELFF. The CDR3 nucleotides read TGTGCCAGCAGCCAAGTTTCCGGGATATGGGAAGCCGGGGAGCTGTTTTTT.

V gene TRBV5-1 combines with J gene TRBJ2-1; TRBD2 matches 7 bases. The length of the CDR3 is 15 residues. V was clipped by 3 bases and J by 7 bases; unmatched bases: 10. Germline CDR1 is SGHRS and CDR2 is YFSETQ. This CDR3 reads CASSYRTSLGNEQFF. DNA of the CDR3: TGCGCCAGCAGCTATCGGACTAGTTTAGGGAATGAGCAGTTCTTC.

The chain has TRBV6-5 and TRBJ2-2; 10 bases align to TRBD2. Germline lookup yields CDR1 MNHEY and CDR2 SVGAGI. This CDR3 is built from 16 residues. The V segment lost 0 bases and the J segment 3 bases; nucleotides outside the gene matches: 1. The CDR3 region has the DNA TGTGCCAGCAGTTACTCGCTAGCGGGGGACACCGGGGAGCTGTTTTTT. As protein: CASSYSLAGDTGELFF.

The gene calls are TRBV5-1 and TRBJ2-3, with 10 nucleotides matching TRBD2. Germline V gives CDR1 SGHRS, CDR2 YFSETQ. After removal of 0 bases from V and 4 bases from J, the junction contained 5 bases not matched to a gene. The CDR3 sequence is 16 residues long. CDR3 in amino acids: CASSLGRLAGADTQYF. The CDR3 DNA is TGCGCCAGCAGCTTGGGACGGCTAGCGGGAGCAGATACGCAGTATTTT.

This clone was observed a few times. The chain uses TRBV6-6 and TRBJ1-2, with no clear D. The germline gives CDR1 MNHNY, CDR2 SVGAGI (reference sequence). The CDR3 consists of 13 residues. CDR3 in amino acids: CAGRREANYGYTF. Written as DNA, the CDR3 is TGTGCAGGACGGCGAGAAGCTAACTATGGCTACACCTTC.

This clone was seen only once. The chain uses TRBV3-1 (or the pseudogene TRBV3-2) and TRBJ2-2, with 11 bases identical to TRBD2. From germline, CDR1 is LGHDT and CDR2 YNNKEL (reference sequence). The CDR3 is 15 amino acids. V lost 4 bases and J lost 5; bases outside the gene matches: 3. CDR3 sequence reads: CASSLRLAGTGELFF. The DNA for the CDR3 is TGTGCCAGCAGCCTCCGACTAGCGGGGACCGGGGAGCTGTTTTTT.

The chain is built from TRBV18 and TRBJ2-7; no reliable D call. The CDR3 spans 16 residues. V shed 3 bases and J shed 0 bases, with 15 bases lying between them. Germline-derived CDR1 and CDR2 are KGHSH and LQKENI. The CDR3 sequence is CASSPEQIQYSYEQYF. DNA for the CDR3: TGTGCCAGCTCACCGGAACAGATCCAATACTCCTACGAGCAGTACTTC.

V usage is TRBV7-9 and J usage is TRBJ1-1, with 7 bases aligning to TRBD1. CDR1 and CDR2 from the germline V gene are SEHNR and FQNEAQ (reference sequence). Trimming took 5 bases from V and 1 from J; bases not matched to a gene: 7. The length of the CDR3 is 15 residues. The CDR3 loop reads CASSATGDPNTEAFF. As DNA, the CDR3 is TGTGCCAGCAGCGCAACAGGGGACCCGAACACTGAAGCTTTCTTT.

The chain combines TRBV9 with TRBJ2-3; 8 bases agree with TRBD2. This CDR3 is 16 amino acids long. Germline CDR1 is SGDLS and CDR2 is YYNGEE. Germline trimming cut 3 bases from V and 2 bases from J; bases unmatched to any gene: 8. The CDR3 reads CASSAGLLAVTDTQYF. The CDR3 DNA sequence: TGTGCCAGCAGCGCGGGCCTACTAGCGGTCACAGATACGCAGTATTTT.

The rearrangement uses TRBV2 and TRBJ1-2; unclear D gene. The CDR3 totals 12 residues. CDR1 is SNHLY and CDR2 is FYNNEI in the germline V gene. Trimming cost V 6 bases and J 8 bases, with 13 bases left between them. The CDR3 is CASSSNGEGYTF. The CDR3 DNA reads as TGTGCCAGCAGCTCTAATGGGGAGGGCTACACCTTC.

This clone was observed a few times. The chain is built from TRBV6-5 and TRBJ1-1; D remains unclear. CDR3 size: 12 residues. V shed 5 bases and J shed 11 bases, with 15 bases lying between them. Germline CDR1 reads MNHEY; CDR2 reads SVGAGI. The CDR3 sequence is CASSLTNPRAFF. The CDR3 coding sequence is TGTGCCAGCAGTCTCACGAACCCGAGGGCTTTCTTT.

The rearrangement links TRBV2 to TRBJ1-2; possible D gene TRBD1, 6 bases. The CDR3 contains 13 residues. Germline V gives CDR1 SNHLY, CDR2 FYNNEI. Deletions cut 2 bases from V and 6 bases from J, with 10 bases between. The CDR3 DNA follows: TGTGCCAGCAGTGAATCGGGGGGCGATGGCTACACCTTC. This codes for CASSESGGDGYTF.

This clone was observed a handful of times. The rearrangement links TRBV5-4 to TRBJ1-6; D unclear. The V and J ends lost 4 bases and 0 bases respectively, with 11 bases between them. The CDR3 contains 16 residues. Germline loops: CDR1 SGHNT, CDR2 YYREEE (reference sequence). In nucleotides, the CDR3 is TGTGCCAGCAGCGCAAACCCGAGCTCCTATAATTCACCCCTCCACTTT. It encodes CASSANPSSYNSPLHF.